Included here is one T cell receptor beta chain sequence, with context. Antigen unknown. The data originate from a study of graft-versus-host responses after intestinal transplantation. Here immunoSEQ multiplex PCR was the method, and the copy in TCRdb shows in-frame clones only, minus some. Among 70,000 to 75,000 clones, more than 70% were seen once, and the ten largest hold about 2.7%. This CDR3 has 17 amino acids. Germline lookup yields CDR1 LNHNV and CDR2 YYDKDF (reference sequence). The J segment lost 0 bases and the V segment lost 8 bases, leaving 13 bases of the junction unmatched. The gene calls are TRBV15 and TRBJ1-5, with 7 bases identical to TRBD1. The sample was unstimulated CD8+ T cells sorted from spleen or lymph node cells, taken before intestinal transplant. The receptor was isolated from a human donor who received an intestinal transplant. The CDR3, as DNA: TGTGCCACCCGGCAGGGGGAGGACCCTTATAGCAATCAGCCCCAGCATTTT. This sequence encodes CATRQGEDPYSNQPQHF.